The TCR beta chain under discussion was sequenced for a study of blood T cell repertoires in COVID-19. V lost 2 bases and J 7 bases, leaving 14 bases between the germline ends. This CDR3 comprises 14 residues. Germline values: CDR1 SEHNR, CDR2 FQNEAQ (reference sequence). This study enrolled people aged roughly 18 to 90 from about two dozen US geographic areas. Cohorts were determined from participant-reported clinical history. Recovered participants had two consecutive negative NP/OP PCR tests, healthcare professional clearance, or symptom resolution. Authors' methods: Estimation of nucleated cell counts was performed using reference gene primer amplification. Repertoires were generated with immunoSEQ multiplex PCR, while TCRdb's copy carries only in-frame clones and drops some. That table gives V, J and clone size, and the DNA gave D and trimming. The sample includes roughly 330,000 clones, about 90% of them seen just once.

The rearrangement uses TRBV7-9 and TRBJ1-1; TRBD1 might be the D (6 bases). This clonotype was sampled from a woman between 25 and 40 years old who had recovered from COVID-19. The material sequenced was PBMCs or T cells enriched from blood (not recorded which). As DNA, the CDR3 is TGTGCCAGCAGCTTAACCGGGGGGGCTCTTGAAGCTTTCTTT. Translation gives CASSLTGGALEAFF.